Listed here are 15 T cell receptor beta chains from one sample, sequenced in a study of Graves' ophthalmopathy and Graves' hyperthyroidism. CDR3 regions of TCR beta were amplified from RNA transcripts. RT-PCR with HTBI primers came first, then second-round multiplex PCR. TCRdb reprocessed the multiplex PCR reads with MiXCR, giving one entry per CDR3 protein. The sample yields more than 300,000 distinct CDR3 sequences, about 18% seen once. Sequencing was carried out using peripheral blood. Receptor source: an adult woman with stable Graves' hyperthyroidism.

On this clonotype itself: A read error may be the cause here, since a much bigger clone is one base away. The chain uses TRBV29-1 and TRBJ1-1; possibly TRBD1 for D (6 bases). The V end lost 3 bases, the J end lost 6 bases, and 32 bases lay between the germline ends. From germline, CDR1 is SQVTM and CDR2 ANQGSEA. This CDR3 has 19 amino acids. This CDR3 reads CSVERRGGRLRPLGSEAFF. The CDR3 nucleotides are TGCAGCGTTGAGAGGAGGGGGGGGCGATTGAGACCGTTGGGATCTGAAGCTTTCTTT.

This clonotype was counted many times. The chain joins TRBV20-1 to TRBJ2-7; possible D gene TRBD2, 6 bases. The CDR3 covers 16 residues. V lost 6 bases to trimming and J lost 3 bases, with 24 bases between them. CDR1 and CDR2 (germline): DFQATT, SNEGSKA (reference sequence). The DNA of the CDR3 is TGCAGTGCAAACGTTCGGGGGTCCCGATGGAACTACGAGCAGTACTTC. This translates into CSANVRGSRWNYEQYF.

The CDR3 DNA is TGTGCCAGCAGCTTACCCAGGAGACAGTGTCTACGGAGGGGCTATGGCTACACCTTC. Protein sequence: CASSLPRRQCLRRGYGYTF. The chain links TRBV11-1 to TRBJ1-2; D possibly corresponds to TRBD1 (5 bases). CDR3 length: 19 residues. The germline V and J ends were trimmed by 2 bases and 4 bases, with 26 bases remaining between them. CDR1 is SGHAT, CDR2 FQDESV, per germline (reference sequence).

This clonotype was seen at least ten times. The rearrangement links TRBV4-3 to TRBJ2-2; unclear D gene. Germline V gene data show CDR1 as LGHNA and CDR2 as YSLEER. Deletions cut 0 bases from V and 5 bases from J, with 10 bases between. The CDR3 sequence is 15 residues long. The CDR3 reads CASSQETYATGELFF. CDR3 DNA: TGCGCCAGCAGCCAAGAAACCTACGCAACCGGGGAGCTGTTTTTT.

The J gene is TRBJ1-3, the V gene TRBV6-2 or TRBV6-3, with 7 positions matching TRBD1. V was pared by 6 bases and J by 2 bases, with 19 bases of the junction left unmatched. Germline values: CDR1 MNHEY, CDR2 SVGEGT. The CDR3 has 19 amino acids. CDR3 protein: CASRRTGLLYGDAGNTIYF. The CDR3 bases are TGTGCCAGCAGAAGGACAGGCCTCCTATATGGAGACGCTGGAAACACCATATATTTT.

The rearrangement uses TRBV7-8 and TRBJ1-5, with unresolved D. This CDR3 is 13 amino acids long. Germline loops: CDR1 SGHVS, CDR2 FQNEAQ. V lost 4 bases to trimming and J lost 7 bases, with 11 bases between them. The CDR3 DNA reads TGTGCCAGCAGCTCTGACGCGGGGCAGCCCCAGCATTTT. Translating gives CASSSDAGQPQHF.

This clonotype was recorded at least ten times. The chain combines TRBV7-9 with TRBJ2-7, with D possibly matching TRBD1 (6 bases). This CDR3 has 14 residues. Germline CDR1 reads SEHNR; CDR2 reads FQNEAQ (reference sequence). V was shortened by 0 bases and J by 6 bases, with 12 bases between the two germline ends. The CDR3 reads CASSLALVGGEQYF. CDR3 coding DNA: TGTGCCAGCAGCTTAGCCCTGGTAGGGGGCGAGCAGTACTTC.

In its sample, this clonotype was seen many times. The chain carries TRBV29-1 and TRBJ1-1, with D perhaps matching TRBD1 (5 bases). V was clipped by 4 bases and J by 4 bases, with 16 bases between them. The CDR3 has 14 amino acids. The V gene's germline CDR1 is SQVTM and CDR2 ANQGSEA. For the CDR3, the DNA is TGCAGCGTTGTCAAGTTTGGGGGTATCACTGAAGCTTTCTTT. It translates to CSVVKFGGITEAFF.

The sample holds many counts of this clonotype. CDR3 in amino acids: CASSEAESAYSPLHF. In DNA, the CDR3 is TGTGCCAGCAGTGAAGCTGAGTCAGCCTATTCACCCCTCCACTTT. This chain uses TRBV2 with TRBJ1-6; D unclear. V was trimmed by 0 bases and J by 8 bases, leaving 11 bases between them. Germline V lookup: CDR1 SNHLY, CDR2 FYNNEI. This CDR3 comprises 15 residues.

In this sample, this clonotype turned up many times. Being one base from a much bigger clone, this may be a read error. V and J are TRBV5-8 and TRBJ2-2; D perhaps matches TRBD1 (5 bases). The CDR3 is made up of 13 amino acids. CDR1 and CDR2 from the germline V gene are SGHTS and YDEGEE. Between the trimmed V and J ends, which lost 5 bases and 4 bases, there was a span of 9 bases. This CDR3 is CASRPTVTGELFF. The CDR3 region has the DNA TGTGCCAGCAGGCCGACAGTCACCGGGGAGCTGTTTTTT.

V gene TRBV5-1 combines with J gene TRBJ1-1; unclear D gene. Germline assignment: CDR1 SGHRS and CDR2 YFSETQ. The V end lost 1 base, the J end lost 0 bases, and 7 bases lay between the germline ends. The CDR3 is 14 amino acids. CDR3 in DNA: TGCGCCAGCAGCTTGTATAATGTGAACACTGAAGCTTTCTTT. As protein: CASSLYNVNTEAFF. Complete variable domain (other parts from reference TRBV5-1 and TRBJ1-1): KAGVTQTPRYLIKTRGQQVTLSCSPISGHRSVSWYQQTPGQGLQFLFEYFSETQRNKGNFPGRFSGRQFSNSRSEMNVSTLELGDSALYLCASSLYNVNTEAFFGQGTRLTVV.

In its sample, this clonotype was seen many times. The chain joins TRBV7-2 to TRBJ2-4, with D tentatively TRBD2 (5 bases). The length of the CDR3 is 13 residues. With 6 bases removed from V and 8 bases from J, the gap between germline ends came to 14 bases. Germline lookup yields CDR1 SGHTA and CDR2 FQGNSA. The CDR3 protein is CASSWRIGDIQYF. The CDR3, as DNA: TGTGCCAGCAGTTGGAGGATTGGAGACATTCAGTACTTC.

This rearrangement joins TRBV24-1 to TRBJ2-7; TRBD2 agrees at 15 bases. With 3 bases clipped from V and 1 base from J, the junction kept 3 bases outside the gene matches. Germline lookup yields CDR1 KGHDR and CDR2 SFDVKD. The CDR3 is 17 residues long. The CDR3 here is CATSDPGTSGRSYEQYF. The DNA for the CDR3 is TGTGCCACCAGTGATCCCGGGACTAGCGGGAGGTCCTACGAGCAGTACTTC.

This clonotype was counted at least ten times. V and J are TRBV2 and TRBJ1-1; 8 bases align to TRBD1. Germline V CDR1 and CDR2: SNHLY, FYNNEI. The CDR3 extends over 12 amino acids. The V gene end was trimmed by 9 bases and the J gene end by 6 bases; junction bases not matched to a gene: 6. CDR3 bases: TGTGCCAGAGTGACAGGGGAGGCTGAAGCTTTCTTT. The encoded protein is CARVTGEAEAFF.

This clonotype has a count of ten or more. The V gene is TRBV20-1, the J gene TRBJ2-7; perhaps D is TRBD1 or TRBD2 (6 bases each). The CDR3 spans 13 residues. The germline gives CDR1 DFQATT, CDR2 SNEGSKA (reference sequence). V shed 3 bases and J shed 6 bases, with 15 bases lying between them. CDR3 nucleotides: TGCAGTGCTAGTGCCGGGGGCGTAGGCGAGCAGTACTTC. Translation gives CSASAGGVGEQYF.